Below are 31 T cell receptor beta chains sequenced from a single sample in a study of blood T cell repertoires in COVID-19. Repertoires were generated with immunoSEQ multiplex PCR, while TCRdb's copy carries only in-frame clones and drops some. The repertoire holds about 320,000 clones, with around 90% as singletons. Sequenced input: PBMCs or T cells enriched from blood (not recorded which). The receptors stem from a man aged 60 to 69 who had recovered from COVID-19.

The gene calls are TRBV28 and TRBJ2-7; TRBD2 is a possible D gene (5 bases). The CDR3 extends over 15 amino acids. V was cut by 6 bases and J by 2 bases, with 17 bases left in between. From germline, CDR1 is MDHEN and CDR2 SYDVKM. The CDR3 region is CASSPRALGAYEQYF. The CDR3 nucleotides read TGTGCCAGCAGCCCACGGGCACTGGGAGCCTACGAGCAGTACTTC.

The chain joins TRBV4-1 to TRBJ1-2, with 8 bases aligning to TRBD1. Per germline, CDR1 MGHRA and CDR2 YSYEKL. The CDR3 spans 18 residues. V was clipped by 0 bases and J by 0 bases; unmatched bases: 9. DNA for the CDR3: TGCGCCAGCAGCCAAGATCTCGGCAGGGGGCTCTCTAACTATGGCTACACCTTC. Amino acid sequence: CASSQDLGRGLSNYGYTF.

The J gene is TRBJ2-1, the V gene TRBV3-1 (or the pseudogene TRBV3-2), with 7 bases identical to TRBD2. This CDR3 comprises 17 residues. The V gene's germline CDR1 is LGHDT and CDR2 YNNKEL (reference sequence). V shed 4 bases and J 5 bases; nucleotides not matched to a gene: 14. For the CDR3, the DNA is TGTGCCAGCAGCCCCTCGACAGTGAGGCGGGAGAACAATGAGCAGTTCTTC. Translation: CASSPSTVRRENNEQFF.

CDR3 amino acids: CASSFPPTGWNQPQHF. CDR3 sequence (DNA): TGTGCCAGTAGTTTCCCACCGACAGGATGGAATCAGCCCCAGCATTTT. The chain has TRBV19 and TRBJ1-5, with D possibly matching TRBD1 (6 bases). V lost 5 bases and J 4 bases, leaving 18 bases between the germline ends. Germline V gene sequence: CDR1 LNHDA, CDR2 SQIVND (reference sequence). This CDR3 has 16 residues.

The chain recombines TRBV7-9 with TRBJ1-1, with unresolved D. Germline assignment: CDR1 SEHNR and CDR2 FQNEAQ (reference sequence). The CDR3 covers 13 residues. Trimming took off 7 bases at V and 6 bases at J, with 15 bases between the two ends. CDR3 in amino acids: CASTHWREPEAFF. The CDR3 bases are TGTGCCAGCACCCATTGGCGGGAACCTGAAGCTTTCTTT.

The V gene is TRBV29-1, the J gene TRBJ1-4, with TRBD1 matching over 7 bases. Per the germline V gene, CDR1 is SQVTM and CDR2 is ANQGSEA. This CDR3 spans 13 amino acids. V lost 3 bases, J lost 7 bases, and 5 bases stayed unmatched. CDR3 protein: CSVEDRTSEKLFF. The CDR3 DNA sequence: TGCAGCGTTGAGGACAGGACGAGTGAAAAACTGTTTTTT. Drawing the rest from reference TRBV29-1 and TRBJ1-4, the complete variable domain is SAVISQKPSRDICQRGTSLTIQCQVDSQVTMMFWYRQQPGQSLTLIATANQGSEATYESGFVIDKFPISRPNLTFSTLTVSNMSPEDSSIYLCSVEDRTSEKLFFGSGTQLSVL.

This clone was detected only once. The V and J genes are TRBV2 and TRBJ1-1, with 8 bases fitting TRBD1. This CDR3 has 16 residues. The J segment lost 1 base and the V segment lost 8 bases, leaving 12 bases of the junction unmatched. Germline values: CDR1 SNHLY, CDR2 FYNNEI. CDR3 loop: CASGDRGTGANTEAFF. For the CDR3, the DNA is TGTGCCAGCGGAGACAGGGGTACTGGGGCGAACACTGAAGCTTTCTTT.

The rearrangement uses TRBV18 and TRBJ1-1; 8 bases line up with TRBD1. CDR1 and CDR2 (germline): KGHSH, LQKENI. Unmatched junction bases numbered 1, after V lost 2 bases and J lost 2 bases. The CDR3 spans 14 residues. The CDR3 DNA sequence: TGTGCCAGCTCACCAGGGACAGGAAACACTGAAGCTTTCTTT. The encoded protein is CASSPGTGNTEAFF.

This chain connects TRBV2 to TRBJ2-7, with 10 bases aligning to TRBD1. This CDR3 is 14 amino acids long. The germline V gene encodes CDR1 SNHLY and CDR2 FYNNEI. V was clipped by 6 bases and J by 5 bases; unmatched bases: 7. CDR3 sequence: CASRGGTGVNEQYF. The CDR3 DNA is TGTGCCAGCAGGGGGGGGACAGGGGTGAACGAGCAGTACTTC.

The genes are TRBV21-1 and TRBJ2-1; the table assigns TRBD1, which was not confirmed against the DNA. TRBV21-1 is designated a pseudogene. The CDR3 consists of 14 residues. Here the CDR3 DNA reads TGTGCCAGCAGCAAAAGGACAGGGCGGAATGAGCAGTTCTTC. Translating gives CASSKRTGRNEQFF.

The CDR3 bases are TGTGCCAGCTCAATTGGTACAGTGGGCTCCTACGAGCAGTACTTC. Protein sequence: CASSIGTVGSYEQYF. The chain joins TRBV18 to TRBJ2-7; D is undetermined. Trimming stripped 5 bases from V and 0 bases from J, with 14 bases between. The CDR3 has 15 amino acids. Germline values: CDR1 KGHSH, CDR2 LQKENI.

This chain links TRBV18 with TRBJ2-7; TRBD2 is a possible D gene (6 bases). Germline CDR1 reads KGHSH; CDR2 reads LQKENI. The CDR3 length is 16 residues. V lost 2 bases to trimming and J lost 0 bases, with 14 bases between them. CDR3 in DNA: TGTGCCAGCTCACCAATGGGACTGAAATCCTCCTACGAGCAGTACTTC. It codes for CASSPMGLKSSYEQYF. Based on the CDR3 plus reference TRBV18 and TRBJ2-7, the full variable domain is NAGVMQNPRHLVRRRGQEARLRCSPMKGHSHVYWYRQLPEEGLKFMVYLQKENIIDESGMPKERFSAEFPKEGPSILRIQQVVRGDSAAYFCASSPMGLKSSYEQYFGPGTRLTVT.

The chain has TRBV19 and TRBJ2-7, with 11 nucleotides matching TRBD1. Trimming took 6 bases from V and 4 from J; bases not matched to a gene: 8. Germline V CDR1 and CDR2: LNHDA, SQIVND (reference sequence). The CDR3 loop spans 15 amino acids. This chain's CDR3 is CASSLTRDRGYEQYF. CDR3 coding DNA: TGTGCCAGTAGCCTGACCCGGGACAGGGGGTACGAGCAGTACTTC.

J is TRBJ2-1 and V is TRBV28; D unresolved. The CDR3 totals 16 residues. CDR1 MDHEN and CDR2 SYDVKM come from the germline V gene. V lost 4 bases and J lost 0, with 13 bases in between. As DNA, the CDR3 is TGTGCCAGCAGTTCCCCTTCAGTAAGCTCCTACAATGAGCAGTTCTTC. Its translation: CASSSPSVSSYNEQFF.

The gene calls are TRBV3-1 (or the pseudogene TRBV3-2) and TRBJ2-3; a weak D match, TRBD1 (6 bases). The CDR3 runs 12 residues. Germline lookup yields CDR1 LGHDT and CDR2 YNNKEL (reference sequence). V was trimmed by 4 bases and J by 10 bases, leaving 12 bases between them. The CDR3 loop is CASSPGERPQYF. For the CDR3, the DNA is TGTGCCAGCAGCCCAGGGGAGCGGCCGCAGTATTTT.

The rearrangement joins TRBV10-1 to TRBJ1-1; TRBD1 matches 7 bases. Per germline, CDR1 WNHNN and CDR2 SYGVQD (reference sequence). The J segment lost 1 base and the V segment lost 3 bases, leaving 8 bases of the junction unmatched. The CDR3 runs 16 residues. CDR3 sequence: CASSDAGDRKNTEAFF. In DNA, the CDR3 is TGCGCCAGCAGTGACGCCGGGGACAGAAAGAACACTGAAGCTTTCTTT.

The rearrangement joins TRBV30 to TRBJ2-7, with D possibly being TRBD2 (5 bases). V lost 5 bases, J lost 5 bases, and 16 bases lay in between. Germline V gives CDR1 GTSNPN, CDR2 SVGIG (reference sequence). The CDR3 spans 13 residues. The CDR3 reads CAWAEGLFHEQYF. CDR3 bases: TGTGCCTGGGCTGAGGGTTTGTTTCACGAGCAGTACTTC.

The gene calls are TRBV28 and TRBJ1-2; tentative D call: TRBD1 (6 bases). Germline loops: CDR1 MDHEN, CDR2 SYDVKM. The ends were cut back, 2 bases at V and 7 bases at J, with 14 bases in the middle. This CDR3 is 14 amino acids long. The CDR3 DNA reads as TGTGCCAGCAGTTTAGACAGGCGCTACGGTGGCTACACCTTC. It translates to CASSLDRRYGGYTF.

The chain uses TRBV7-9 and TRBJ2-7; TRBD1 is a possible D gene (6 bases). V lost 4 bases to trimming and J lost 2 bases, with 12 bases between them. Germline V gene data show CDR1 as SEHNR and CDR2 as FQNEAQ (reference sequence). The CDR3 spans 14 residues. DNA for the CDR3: TGTGCCAGCAGCTCCACGACAGGCCCCTACGAGCAGTACTTC. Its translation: CASSSTTGPYEQYF.

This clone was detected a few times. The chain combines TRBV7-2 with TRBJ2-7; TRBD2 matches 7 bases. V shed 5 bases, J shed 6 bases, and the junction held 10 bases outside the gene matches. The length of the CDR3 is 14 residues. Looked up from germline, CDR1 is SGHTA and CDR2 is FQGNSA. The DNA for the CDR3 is TGTGCCAGCAGCCCGCAGCGGGACCTGGGCGAGCAGTACTTC. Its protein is CASSPQRDLGEQYF.

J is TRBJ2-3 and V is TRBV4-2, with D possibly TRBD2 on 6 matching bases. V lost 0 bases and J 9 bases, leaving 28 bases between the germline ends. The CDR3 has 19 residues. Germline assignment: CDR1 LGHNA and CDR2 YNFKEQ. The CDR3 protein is CASSQELIRAAGSRGTQYF. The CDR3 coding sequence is TGTGCCAGCAGCCAAGAGCTGATCAGGGCCGCAGGCTCACGGGGGACGCAGTATTTT.

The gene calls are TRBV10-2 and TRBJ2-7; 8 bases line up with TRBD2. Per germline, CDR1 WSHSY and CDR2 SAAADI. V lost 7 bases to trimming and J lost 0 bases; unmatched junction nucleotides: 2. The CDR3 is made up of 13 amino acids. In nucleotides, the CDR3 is TGCGCCAGCACCAGCGGGAGCTCCTACGAGCAGTACTTC. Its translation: CASTSGSSYEQYF.

Written as DNA, the CDR3 is TGTGCCAGCAGTTCAAGCAGACTAGCGGGAGGCCTCAGGGCCGGGGAGCTGTTTTTT. Its protein product is CASSSSRLAGGLRAGELFF. This chain links TRBV27 with TRBJ2-2, with 13 bases aligning to TRBD2. CDR3 length: 19 amino acids. CDR1 and CDR2 from the germline V gene are MNHEY and SMNVEV (reference sequence). J gave up 6 bases and V 4 bases, and 14 bases lay outside the gene matches.

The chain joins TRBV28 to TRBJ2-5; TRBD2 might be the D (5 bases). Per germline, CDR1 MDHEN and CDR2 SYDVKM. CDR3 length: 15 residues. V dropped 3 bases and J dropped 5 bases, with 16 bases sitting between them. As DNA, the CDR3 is TGTGCCAGCAGTTTCCGCAGGAGCGGTGGGGAGACCCAGTACTTC. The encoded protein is CASSFRRSGGETQYF.

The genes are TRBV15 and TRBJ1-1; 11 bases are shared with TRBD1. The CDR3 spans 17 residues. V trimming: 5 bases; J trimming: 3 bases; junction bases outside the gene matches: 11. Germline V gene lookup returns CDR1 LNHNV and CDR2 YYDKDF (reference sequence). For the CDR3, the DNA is TGTGCCACCAGCCCCAGAGGACAGGGGGCGCGGGACACTGAAGCTTTCTTT. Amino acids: CATSPRGQGARDTEAFF.

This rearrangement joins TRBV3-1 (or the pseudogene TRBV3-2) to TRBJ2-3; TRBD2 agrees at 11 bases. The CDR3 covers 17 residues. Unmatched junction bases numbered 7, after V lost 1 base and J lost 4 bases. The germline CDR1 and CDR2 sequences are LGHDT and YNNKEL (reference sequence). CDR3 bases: TGTGCCAGCAGCCAAGCAGTTAGCGGGAGGGCGGCAGATACGCAGTATTTT. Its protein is CASSQAVSGRAADTQYF.

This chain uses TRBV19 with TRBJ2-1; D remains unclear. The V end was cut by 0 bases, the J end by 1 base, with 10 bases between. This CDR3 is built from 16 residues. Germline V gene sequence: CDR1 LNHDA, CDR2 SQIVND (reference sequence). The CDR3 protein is CASSIDLRRSYNEQFF. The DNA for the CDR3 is TGTGCCAGTAGTATAGACCTCCGGAGATCCTACAATGAGCAGTTCTTC.

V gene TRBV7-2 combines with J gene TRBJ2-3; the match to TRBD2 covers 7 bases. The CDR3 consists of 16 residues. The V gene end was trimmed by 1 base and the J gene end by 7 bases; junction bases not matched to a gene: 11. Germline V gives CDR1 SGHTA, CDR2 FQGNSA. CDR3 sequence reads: CASSLGGGTQFNTQYF. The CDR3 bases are TGTGCCAGCAGCTTAGGGGGGGGTACACAATTTAATACGCAGTATTTT. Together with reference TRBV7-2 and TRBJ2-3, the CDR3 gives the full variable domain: GAGVSQSPSNKVTEKGKDVELRCDPISGHTALYWYRQSLGQGLEFLIYFQGNSAPDKSGLPSDRFSAERTGGSVSTLTIQRTQQEDSAVYLCASSLGGGTQFNTQYFGPGTRLTVL.

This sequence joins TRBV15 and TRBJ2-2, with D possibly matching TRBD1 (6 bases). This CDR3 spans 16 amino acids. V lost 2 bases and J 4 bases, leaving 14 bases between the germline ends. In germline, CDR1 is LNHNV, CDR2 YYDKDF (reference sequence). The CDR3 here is CATSRTRGWSTGELFF. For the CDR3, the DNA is TGTGCCACCAGCAGAACCAGGGGATGGTCCACCGGGGAGCTGTTTTTT.

The CDR3 is CASSPRRREDSPLHF. In nucleotides, the CDR3 is TGTGCCAGCAGCCCCCGCAGAAGGGAGGATTCACCCCTCCACTTT. J is TRBJ1-6 and V is TRBV11-2; no firm D call. There are 15 residues in the CDR3. Germline V gives CDR1 SGHAT, CDR2 FQNNGV. Trimming shortened V by 5 bases and J by 8 bases, and 16 bases separated the two germline ends.

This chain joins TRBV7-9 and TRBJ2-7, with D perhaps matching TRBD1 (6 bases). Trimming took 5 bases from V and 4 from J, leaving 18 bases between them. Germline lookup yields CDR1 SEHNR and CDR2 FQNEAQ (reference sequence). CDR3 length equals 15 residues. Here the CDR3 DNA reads TGTGCCAGCAGCCCCTCTGGGGGCAGGGTGTACGAGCAGTACTTC. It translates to CASSPSGGRVYEQYF.